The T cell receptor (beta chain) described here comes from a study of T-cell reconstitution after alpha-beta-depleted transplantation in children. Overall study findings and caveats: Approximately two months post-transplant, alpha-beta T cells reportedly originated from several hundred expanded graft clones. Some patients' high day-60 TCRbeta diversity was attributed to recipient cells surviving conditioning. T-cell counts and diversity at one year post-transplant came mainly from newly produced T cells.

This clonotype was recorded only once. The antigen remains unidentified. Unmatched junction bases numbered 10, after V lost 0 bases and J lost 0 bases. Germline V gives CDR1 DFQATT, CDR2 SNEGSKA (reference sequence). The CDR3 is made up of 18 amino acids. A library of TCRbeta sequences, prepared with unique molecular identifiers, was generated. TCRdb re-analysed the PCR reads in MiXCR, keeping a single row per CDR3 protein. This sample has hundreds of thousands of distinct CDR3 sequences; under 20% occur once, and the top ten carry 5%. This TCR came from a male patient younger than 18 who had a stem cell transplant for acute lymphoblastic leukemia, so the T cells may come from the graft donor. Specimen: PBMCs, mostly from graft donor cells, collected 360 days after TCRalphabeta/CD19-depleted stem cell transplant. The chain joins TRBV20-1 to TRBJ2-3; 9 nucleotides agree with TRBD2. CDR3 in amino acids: CSAREGRREGPSTDTQYF. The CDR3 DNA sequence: TGCAGTGCTAGAGAAGGTCGGCGGGAGGGCCCAAGCACAGATACGCAGTATTTT.